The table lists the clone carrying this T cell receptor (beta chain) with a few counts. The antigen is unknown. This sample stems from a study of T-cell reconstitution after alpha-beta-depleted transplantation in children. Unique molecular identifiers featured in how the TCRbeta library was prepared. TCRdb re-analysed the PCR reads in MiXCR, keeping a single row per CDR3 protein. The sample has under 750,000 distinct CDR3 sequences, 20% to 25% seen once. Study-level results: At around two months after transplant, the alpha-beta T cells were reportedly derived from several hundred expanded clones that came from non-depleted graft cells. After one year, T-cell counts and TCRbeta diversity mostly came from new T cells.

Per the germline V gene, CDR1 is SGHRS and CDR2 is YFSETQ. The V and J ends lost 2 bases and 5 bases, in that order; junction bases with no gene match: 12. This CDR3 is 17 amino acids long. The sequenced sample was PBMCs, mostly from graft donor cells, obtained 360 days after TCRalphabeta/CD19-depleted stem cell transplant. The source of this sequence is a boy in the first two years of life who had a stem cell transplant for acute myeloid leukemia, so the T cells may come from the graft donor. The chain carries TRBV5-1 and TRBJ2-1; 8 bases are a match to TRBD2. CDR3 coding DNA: TGCGCCAGCAGCTTTAGGATTTCGGGGGGGCGGGACAATGAGCAGTTCTTC. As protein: CASSFRISGGRDNEQFF. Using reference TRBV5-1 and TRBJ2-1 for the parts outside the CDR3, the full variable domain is KAGVTQTPRYLIKTRGQQVTLSCSPISGHRSVSWYQQTPGQGLQFLFEYFSETQRNKGNFPGRFSGRQFSNSRSEMNVSTLELGDSALYLCASSFRISGGRDNEQFFGPGTRLTVL.